The 6 T cell receptor beta chains in this list originate from one sample, sequenced in a study of control samples from healthy donors and cancer patients. TCRdb's table, derived via immunoSEQ multiplex PCR, lists solely in-frame clones and lacks some. The sample contains 95,000 to 150,000 clones, around 87% of which appear only once. The sequenced material came from blood. These receptors all come from a man between 60 and 70 years old in good health.

The DNA for the CDR3 is TGTGCCAGTAGTATTGGGCGGGGGCAGGGTGGACAGCCCCAGCATTTT. It specifies CASSIGRGQGGQPQHF. This sequence joins TRBV19 and TRBJ1-5; weak D call: TRBD1 (6 bases). Germline V gene sequence: CDR1 LNHDA, CDR2 SQIVND (reference sequence). The CDR3 consists of 16 residues. Trimming shortened V by 3 bases and J by 7 bases, and 19 bases separated the two germline ends.

This chain connects TRBV3-1 (or the pseudogene TRBV3-2) to TRBJ1-2; D gene unclear. V lost 4 bases to trimming and J lost 7 bases, with 10 bases between them. This CDR3 is built from 12 residues. From germline, CDR1 is LGHDT and CDR2 YNNKEL (reference sequence). Here the CDR3 reads CASSRGRVGYTF. As DNA, the CDR3 is TGTGCCAGCAGCCGAGGAAGGGTTGGCTACACCTTC.

The table lists this clone with a few counts. The rearrangement links TRBV6-1 to TRBJ1-5; TRBD1 is a possible D gene (5 bases). There are 14 residues in the CDR3. The V gene's germline CDR1 is MNHNS and CDR2 SASEGT. Trimming shortened V by 3 bases and J by 2 bases, and 8 bases separated the two germline ends. The CDR3 coding sequence is TGTGCCAGCAGTGATGGGGGGGGCAATCAGCCCCAGCATTTT. Translated, it gives CASSDGGGNQPQHF.

The chain has TRBV6-6 and TRBJ1-1, with TRBD1 as a possible D gene (6 bases). Per germline, CDR1 MNHNY and CDR2 SVGAGI (reference sequence). The CDR3 is 13 amino acids. Trimming took 6 bases from V and 5 from J, leaving 13 bases between them. CDR3 nucleotides: TGTGCCAGCAGCCCGAAGGGGGGGACTGAAGCTTTCTTT. The encoded protein is CASSPKGGTEAFF.

The chain recombines TRBV7-2 with TRBJ1-3; unclear D gene. CDR3 length: 14 amino acids. Germline lookup yields CDR1 SGHTA and CDR2 FQGNSA. The V end lost 3 bases, the J end lost 0 bases, and 6 bases lay between the germline ends. Here the CDR3 reads CASSLVSSGNTIYF. The CDR3 region has the DNA TGTGCCAGCAGCTTGGTCAGCTCTGGAAACACCATATATTTT.

The chain combines TRBV28 with TRBJ2-7; 7 nucleotides match TRBD2. In germline, CDR1 is MDHEN, CDR2 SYDVKM. The CDR3 loop spans 15 amino acids. Unmatched junction bases numbered 8, after V lost 2 bases and J lost 4 bases. The CDR3 bases are TGTGCCAGCAGTTTACATGGGGGGGGGACGTACGAGCAGTACTTC. Residues: CASSLHGGGTYEQYF.